This entry lists 25 T cell receptor beta chains sequenced from one sample in a study of T cell responses to AZD1222 COVID-19 vaccine. Repertoires were generated with immunoSEQ multiplex PCR, while TCRdb's copy carries only in-frame clones and drops some. The table includes about 130,000 clones, roughly nine tenths detected once. Sequencing was performed on peripheral blood, taken on day 0 of AZD1222 vaccination. These receptors all come from an adult in good health.

This clone was recorded once. This same CDR3 is encoded by further DNA sequences in the sample. CDR3 nucleotide sequence: TGCGCCAGCAGCTTGGATCCCGGGGAGCTGTTTTTT. Translated: CASSLDPGELFF. The chain employs TRBV5-1 and TRBJ2-2; no clear D. This CDR3 contains 12 residues. Trimming took 0 bases from V and 6 from J, leaving 3 bases between them. The germline CDR1 and CDR2 sequences are SGHRS and YFSETQ.

The chain carries TRBV6-6 and TRBJ1-4, with a possible D match to TRBD1 (5 bases). The V end was cut by 6 bases, the J end by 8 bases, with 19 bases between. The germline V gene has CDR1 MNHNY and CDR2 SVGAGI (reference sequence). The CDR3 totals 15 residues. The CDR3 loop is CASRAGGGVREKLFF. In nucleotides, the CDR3 is TGTGCCAGCAGGGCCGGGGGGGGAGTAAGGGAAAAACTGTTTTTT.

The chain carries TRBV4-2 and TRBJ1-6, with a weak D call TRBD1 (6 bases). The CDR3 spans 19 residues. Germline CDR1 is LGHNA and CDR2 is YNFKEQ. Trimming pared 1 base from V and 0 bases from J, leaving 16 bases between. This CDR3 is CASSQAMTGPSSYNSPLHF. Here the CDR3 DNA reads TGTGCCAGCAGCCAAGCTATGACAGGCCCAAGCTCCTATAATTCACCCCTCCACTTT.

V gene TRBV18 combines with J gene TRBJ1-2; D is possibly TRBD1 (6 bases). The germline CDR1 and CDR2 sequences are KGHSH and LQKENI. The CDR3 loop spans 13 amino acids. Trimming stripped 8 bases from V and 4 bases from J, with 14 bases between. Here the CDR3 reads CASGRGQPYGYTF. CDR3 DNA: TGTGCCAGCGGGAGAGGACAGCCCTATGGCTACACCTTC.

The chain is built from TRBV19 and TRBJ1-1, with D unresolved. In germline, CDR1 is LNHDA, CDR2 SQIVND (reference sequence). CDR3 length: 11 residues. The V end lost 5 bases, the J end lost 3 bases, and 4 bases lay between the germline ends. For the CDR3, the DNA is TGTGCCAGTAGTTTGGACACTGAAGCTTTCTTT. This translates into CASSLDTEAFF.

The rearrangement links TRBV29-1 to TRBJ1-2; tentative D call: TRBD1 (5 bases). This CDR3 is 11 amino acids long. Trimming cost V 4 bases and J 3 bases, with 6 bases left between them. Germline V lookup: CDR1 SQVTM, CDR2 ANQGSEA. CDR3 amino acids: CSVGGDYGYTF. The CDR3 coding sequence is TGCAGCGTTGGGGGGGACTATGGCTACACCTTC. The entire variable domain, with the rest obtained from reference TRBV29-1 and TRBJ1-2, is as follows: SAVISQKPSRDICQRGTSLTIQCQVDSQVTMMFWYRQQPGQSLTLIATANQGSEATYESGFVIDKFPISRPNLTFSTLTVSNMSPEDSSIYLCSVGGDYGYTFGSGTRLTVV.

The chain links TRBV19 to TRBJ1-4; D not certain. This CDR3 has 14 amino acids. CDR1 and CDR2 from the germline V gene are LNHDA and SQIVND (reference sequence). V dropped 3 bases and J dropped 4 bases, with 9 bases sitting between them. The CDR3 nucleotides are TGTGCCAGTAGTATGACACCTCATAATGAAAAACTGTTTTTT. As protein: CASSMTPHNEKLFF.

The V call is TRBV5-4, the J call TRBJ2-2; D unclear. Germline V gives CDR1 SGHNT, CDR2 YYREEE (reference sequence). Trimming pared 4 bases from V and 4 bases from J, leaving 11 bases between. The CDR3 has 14 residues. CDR3 loop: CASSQDKVTGELFF. Written as DNA, the CDR3 is TGTGCCAGCAGCCAAGATAAGGTCACCGGGGAGCTGTTTTTT. Together with reference TRBV5-4 and TRBJ2-2, the CDR3 gives the full variable domain: ETGVTQSPTHLIKTRGQQVTLRCSSQSGHNTVSWYQQALGQGPQFIFQYYREEENGRGNFPPRFSGLQFPNYSSELNVNALELDDSALYLCASSQDKVTGELFFGEGSRLTVL.

V gene TRBV27 combines with J gene TRBJ1-4; 9 positions agree with TRBD1. The ends lost 6 bases at V and 10 bases at J; junction bases unmatched: 12. The CDR3 runs 15 residues. CDR1 is MNHEY, CDR2 SMNVEV, per germline (reference sequence). CDR3 sequence reads: CASSGVGTGSGKLFF. DNA for the CDR3: TGTGCCAGCAGCGGGGTTGGGACAGGGTCCGGAAAACTGTTTTTT.

V and J are TRBV12-3 or TRBV12-4 and TRBJ2-1; D not certain. Trimming left V 2 bases short and J 12 bases short, with 8 bases between. The CDR3 is made up of 11 amino acids. The CDR3 loop is CASSLLELQFF. The CDR3, as DNA: TGTGCCAGCAGTTTATTAGAACTGCAGTTCTTC.

The chain recombines TRBV27 with TRBJ2-3; D gene unclear. The CDR3 consists of 11 residues. Looked up from germline, CDR1 is MNHEY and CDR2 is SMNVEV (reference sequence). With 5 bases removed from V and 6 bases from J, the gap between germline ends came to 6 bases. The CDR3 DNA follows: TGTGCCAGCAGTGTGTTGGATACGCAGTATTTT. The encoded protein is CASSVLDTQYF.

This chain connects TRBV3-1 (or the pseudogene TRBV3-2) to TRBJ1-1, with D unclear. Trimming removed 4 bases from V and 3 bases from J, with 12 bases in between. CDR1 is LGHDT and CDR2 is YNNKEL in the germline V gene (reference sequence). CDR3 size: 14 residues. CDR3 region: CASSPAVYDTEAFF. CDR3 in DNA: TGTGCCAGCAGCCCTGCAGTATACGACACTGAAGCTTTCTTT.

V usage is TRBV6-5 and J usage is TRBJ2-4; 7 nucleotides line up with TRBD1. The junction had 5 bases not matched to a gene; V was cut back by 0 bases and J by 9 bases. The CDR3 is 14 residues long. Per germline, CDR1 MNHEY and CDR2 SVGAGI. As DNA, the CDR3 is TGTGCCAGCAGTTACTCGGCAGGGGGTGGCATTCAGTACTTC. This sequence encodes CASSYSAGGGIQYF.

The rearrangement uses TRBV7-8 and TRBJ2-7, with a possible D match to TRBD2 (5 bases). V lost 1 base and J lost 3, with 13 bases in between. Germline V CDR1 and CDR2: SGHVS, FQNEAQ. The CDR3 runs to 15 residues. CDR3 DNA: TGTGCCAGCAGCTTAGTCGGCGGGTCGAACTACGAGCAGTACTTC. Translation: CASSLVGGSNYEQYF.

This chain connects TRBV10-3 to TRBJ2-3, with D hard to call. Germline V gene lookup returns CDR1 ENHRY and CDR2 SYGVKD. The CDR3 loop spans 19 amino acids. Deletions cut 5 bases from V and 1 base from J, with 25 bases between. In nucleotides, the CDR3 is TGTGCCATCAGTCGGATGGCTCCGTTTCTGGTACAGCGCACAGATACGCAGTATTTT. Encoded protein: CAISRMAPFLVQRTDTQYF.

This clone was recorded only once. V is TRBV18 and J is TRBJ2-2, with 7 bases lining up with TRBD1. The trim removed 5 bases at V and 6 bases at J, leaving 12 bases unmatched. This CDR3 comprises 16 residues. Germline CDR1 KGHSH, CDR2 LQKENI. The CDR3 loop is CASSSYEGADAGELFF. CDR3 DNA sequence: TGTGCCAGCTCATCTTATGAGGGGGCCGACGCCGGGGAGCTGTTTTTT.

The V call is TRBV19, the J call TRBJ2-3; D not certain. Trimming took off 3 bases at V and 2 bases at J, with 6 bases between the two ends. The CDR3 consists of 13 residues. Germline CDR1 reads LNHDA; CDR2 reads SQIVND (reference sequence). The CDR3 reads CASSIGDTDTQYF. Here the CDR3 DNA reads TGTGCCAGTAGTATTGGGGACACAGATACGCAGTATTTT.

The V and J genes are TRBV7-2 and TRBJ2-5; tentatively, D is TRBD2 (6 bases). The CDR3 is 14 amino acids. Germline V gives CDR1 SGHTA, CDR2 FQGNSA. V lost 6 bases and J 2 bases, leaving 13 bases between the germline ends. CDR3 bases: TGTGCCAGCAGTCGAGGGACTTCACAAGAGACCCAGTACTTC. This sequence encodes CASSRGTSQETQYF.

The V gene is TRBV23-1, the J gene TRBJ1-4, with D hard to call. TRBV23-1 is an open reading frame, and its role is uncertain. Trimming stripped 8 bases from V and 13 bases from J, with 14 bases between. The length of the CDR3 is 11 residues. The chain's CDR3 is CASYRAPGLFF. In DNA, the CDR3 is TGCGCCAGCTACCGGGCCCCAGGACTGTTTTTT.

The chain couples TRBV18 to TRBJ2-6, with TRBD1 matching 8 bases. Losses at the gene ends were 9 bases for V and 1 base for J; bases not matched to a gene: 17. Germline lookup yields CDR1 KGHSH and CDR2 LQKENI. The CDR3 covers 19 residues. CDR3 amino acids: CASNRPRGDRISGANVLTF. The CDR3 DNA sequence: TGTGCCAGTAACCGACCCCGAGGGGACAGGATATCTGGGGCCAACGTCCTGACTTTC.

The rearrangement links TRBV5-1 to TRBJ1-6, with TRBD1 as a possible D gene (5 bases). Trimming removed 0 bases at V and 5 bases at J, with 12 bases between. This CDR3 comprises 16 residues. CDR1 SGHRS and CDR2 YFSETQ come from the germline V gene. In nucleotides, the CDR3 is TGCGCCAGCAGCTTGGCGAGGGGCCAGAATAATTCACCCCTCCACTTT. Translating gives CASSLARGQNNSPLHF.

This clone is a singleton in its sample. The rearrangement links TRBV7-3 to TRBJ1-1; D ambiguous. Germline V gives CDR1 SGHTA, CDR2 FQGTGA. The CDR3 contains 14 residues. The V gene lost 5 bases and the J gene lost 3 bases, with 13 bases spanning the gap. CDR3 loop: CASSVTGRDTEAFF. As DNA, the CDR3 is TGTGCCAGCAGCGTCACGGGGAGGGACACTGAAGCTTTCTTT.

A few counts support this clone. V usage is TRBV6-5 and J usage is TRBJ1-4; D is possibly TRBD1 (6 bases). The length of the CDR3 is 14 residues. Trimming removed 4 bases at V and 8 bases at J, with 14 bases between. Per germline, CDR1 MNHEY and CDR2 SVGAGI. The CDR3 reads CASSSGTFREKLFF. The DNA of the CDR3 is TGTGCCAGCAGTTCCGGGACATTCAGGGAAAAACTGTTTTTT.

The chain recombines TRBV7-2 with TRBJ2-7, with D tentatively TRBD1 or TRBD2 (5 bases each). Germline loops: CDR1 SGHTA, CDR2 FQGNSA. V was clipped by 1 base and J by 2 bases, with 15 bases between them. The CDR3 totals 16 residues. CDR3 sequence reads: CASSLDSPGTPYEQYF. In nucleotides, the CDR3 is TGTGCCAGCAGCTTAGATTCCCCAGGGACCCCCTACGAGCAGTACTTC.

This clone was seen only once. The chain is built from TRBV7-9 and TRBJ2-1; TRBD1 matches 9 bases. V was pared by 5 bases and J by 12 bases, with 20 bases of the junction left unmatched. The V gene's germline CDR1 is SEHNR and CDR2 FQNEAQ (reference sequence). The CDR3 spans 17 residues. The DNA of the CDR3 is TGTGCCAGCAGCCGAAATGTGGGACAGGGTAGGAGGTATGGGCAGTTCTTC. Protein product: CASSRNVGQGRRYGQFF.